The 24 T cell receptor beta chains given below trace back to one sample, sequenced in a study of T cell changes during pregnancy in multiple sclerosis. Here immunoSEQ multiplex PCR was the method, and the copy in TCRdb shows in-frame clones only, minus some. This sample carries about 97,000 clones, just over 90% of them seen once, and the ten largest clones take 0.7% to 0.9%. Material: peripheral blood, obtained in the second trimester of pregnancy. The receptor set was obtained from a female donor in good health, enrolled as a control in a pregnancy study.

This chain joins TRBV18 and TRBJ2-7; D may be TRBD2 (5 bases). Germline loops: CDR1 KGHSH, CDR2 LQKENI. The CDR3 runs 11 residues. V lost 3 bases, J lost 5 bases, and 5 bases lay in between. CDR3 in amino acids: CASSPRDEQYF. The CDR3 DNA reads as TGTGCCAGCTCACCGAGGGACGAGCAGTACTTC.

The V call is TRBV27, the J call TRBJ2-1, with a tentative D call TRBD2 (6 bases). V was cut by 8 bases and J by 6 bases, with 14 bases left in between. This CDR3 is 13 amino acids long. Germline V gives CDR1 MNHEY, CDR2 SMNVEV (reference sequence). The CDR3, as DNA: TGTGCCAGCGGGACCGGGACTTTCAATGAGCAGTTCTTC. Amino acids: CASGTGTFNEQFF.

The gene calls are TRBV27 and TRBJ2-5; 9 bases fit TRBD1. The germline V gene encodes CDR1 MNHEY and CDR2 SMNVEV (reference sequence). The CDR3 is 17 amino acids. Trimming at V came to 5 bases and at J to 4 bases, leaving 14 bases not matched to a gene. The CDR3 here is CASSHMGHSDRGETQYF. As DNA, the CDR3 is TGTGCCAGCAGTCATATGGGACATTCGGACAGGGGAGAGACCCAGTACTTC.

This chain links TRBV27 with TRBJ2-7; weak D call: TRBD1 (6 bases). Germline V gives CDR1 MNHEY, CDR2 SMNVEV (reference sequence). Trimming took off 5 bases at V and 2 bases at J, with 13 bases between the two ends. There are 14 residues in the CDR3. In nucleotides, the CDR3 is TGTGCCAGCAGTCTTGGGGGCAGGGCCTACGAGCAGTACTTC. Translated: CASSLGGRAYEQYF.

This clone was detected once. This chain links TRBV5-6 with TRBJ1-1; 9 positions match TRBD1. After removal of 4 bases from V and 3 bases from J, the junction contained 10 bases not matched to a gene. The CDR3 runs 16 residues. Looked up from germline, CDR1 is SGHDT and CDR2 is YYEEEE. CDR3 residues: CASSPGTGREDTEAFF. The CDR3 bases are TGTGCCAGCAGCCCCGGGACAGGGAGGGAGGACACTGAAGCTTTCTTT.

This rearrangement joins TRBV7-2 to TRBJ2-7; TRBD2 matches at 8 bases. The CDR3 spans 15 residues. CDR1 is SGHTA, CDR2 FQGNSA, per germline. V was clipped by 4 bases and J by 2 bases; unmatched bases: 7. CDR3 sequence (DNA): TGTGCCAGCAGCTCCCAGCGGGGGTTTACCTACGAGCAGTACTTC. It translates to CASSSQRGFTYEQYF.

The rearrangement links TRBV6-1 to TRBJ1-4, with 8 bases fitting TRBD1. V lost 7 bases and J lost 4; bases outside the gene matches: 5. CDR3 size: 14 residues. Looked up from germline, CDR1 is MNHNS and CDR2 is SASEGT. The DNA of the CDR3 is TGTGCCAGCACCCGGACAGGGTTTAATGAAAAACTGTTTTTT. Translated, it gives CASTRTGFNEKLFF.

The chain recombines TRBV9 with TRBJ2-7, with 7 bases matching TRBD1. The CDR3 spans 17 residues. J gave up 6 bases and V 4 bases, and 19 bases lay outside the gene matches. In germline, CDR1 is SGDLS, CDR2 YYNGEE. CDR3 nucleotide sequence: TGTGCCAGCAGCTCAGGCCCCACCGCCGACAGGGTACGCGAGCAGTACTTC. This gives the protein CASSSGPTADRVREQYF.

This chain uses TRBV4-1 with TRBJ2-3; 9 bases map to TRBD2. The CDR3 runs 15 residues. V dropped 0 bases and J dropped 6; count of bases not matched to a gene: 4. Per germline, CDR1 MGHRA and CDR2 YSYEKL. The DNA for the CDR3 is TGCGCCAGCAGCCAAGATTCGCGGGGGGGCGATACGCAGTATTTT. Translating gives CASSQDSRGGDTQYF.

Only one count was recorded for this clone. The J gene is TRBJ1-5, the V gene TRBV28; unclear D gene. This CDR3 is built from 17 residues. The germline gives CDR1 MDHEN, CDR2 SYDVKM. Trimming removed 5 bases at V and 1 base at J, with 18 bases between. CDR3 loop: CASSEERAAGSNQPQHF. CDR3 in DNA: TGTGCCAGCAGTGAGGAACGGGCGGCGGGGAGCAATCAGCCCCAGCATTTT. The full variable domain, completed using reference TRBV28 and TRBJ1-5, is DVKVTQSSRYLVKRTGEKVFLECVQDMDHENMFWYRQDPGLGLRLIYFSYDVKMKEKGDIPEGYSVSREKKERFSLILESASTNQTSMYLCASSEERAAGSNQPQHFGDGTRLSIL.

The genes are TRBV13 and TRBJ2-3, with 11 bases lining up with TRBD2. The V gene end was trimmed by 5 bases and the J gene end by 6 bases; junction bases not matched to a gene: 10. This CDR3 has 16 amino acids. Germline V gene lookup returns CDR1 PRHDT and CDR2 FYEKMQ (reference sequence). DNA of the CDR3: TGTGCCAGCAGCCCTCGAACTAGCGGGAGAACCGATACGCAGTATTTT. Amino acid sequence: CASSPRTSGRTDTQYF.

The chain is built from TRBV6-4 and TRBJ1-6; a possible D gene is TRBD1 (5 bases). V lost 1 base, J lost 1 base, and 20 bases lay in between. The CDR3 covers 20 residues. In germline, CDR1 is MRHNA, CDR2 SNTAGT. Here the CDR3 DNA reads TGTGCCAGCAGTGACTTATCAGGGCGTCGTTGGTCGTCCTATAATTCACCCCTCCACTTT. This sequence encodes CASSDLSGRRWSSYNSPLHF.

CDR3 sequence (DNA): TGTGCCAGAAGCCCATTTTTCGGGGAGCAGTACTTC. Its protein is CARSPFFGEQYF. The V and J genes are TRBV5-3 and TRBJ2-7; D is undetermined. TRBV5-3 is recorded as an ORF, its role being uncertain. V was trimmed by 4 bases and J by 7 bases, leaving 12 bases between them. CDR3 length equals 12 residues.

The V call is TRBV18, the J call TRBJ1-6, with D uncertain. This CDR3 region has 13 residues. Germline CDR1 and CDR2: KGHSH and LQKENI. V was clipped by 8 bases and J by 6 bases, with 11 bases between them. The CDR3 loop reads CASREAGNSPLHF. CDR3 nucleotides: TGTGCCAGCCGGGAGGCGGGTAATTCACCCCTCCACTTT.

The chain links TRBV5-4 to TRBJ1-1; D ambiguous. V was pared by 4 bases and J by 1 base, with 5 bases between. The CDR3 covers 12 residues. Germline V gives CDR1 SGHNT, CDR2 YYREEE (reference sequence). This chain's CDR3 is CASSPSNTEAFF. The CDR3 DNA sequence: TGTGCCAGCAGCCCCTCGAACACTGAAGCTTTCTTT.

The rearrangement uses TRBV19 and TRBJ2-1; TRBD2 is a possible D gene (6 bases). This CDR3 contains 15 residues. Germline loops: CDR1 LNHDA, CDR2 SQIVND (reference sequence). V lost 4 bases and J lost 6, with 16 bases in between. This chain's CDR3 is CASSRRRGIINEQFF. CDR3 coding DNA: TGTGCCAGTAGTAGGAGGAGGGGAATTATCAATGAGCAGTTCTTC.

The chain is built from TRBV7-2 and TRBJ1-1, with TRBD1 as a possible D gene (6 bases). The CDR3 runs to 16 residues. V lost 5 bases to trimming and J lost 1 base, with 17 bases between them. The germline gives CDR1 SGHTA, CDR2 FQGNSA. The CDR3 nucleotides read TGTGCCAGCAGCACCCAGACAGGTCTCAGGAACACTGAAGCTTTCTTT. This translates into CASSTQTGLRNTEAFF.

V is TRBV11-2 and J is TRBJ1-4, with TRBD1 matching 9 bases. The CDR3 has 16 residues. Germline loops: CDR1 SGHAT, CDR2 FQNNGV. V shed 5 bases and J 8 bases; nucleotides not matched to a gene: 12. The CDR3, as DNA: TGTGCCAGCAGCCCTCTGCCGGGACAGGGCTGGGAAAAACTGTTTTTT. Its translation is CASSPLPGQGWEKLFF.

This chain uses TRBV25-1 with TRBJ1-2; no definite D call. In germline, CDR1 is MGHDK, CDR2 SYGVNS. V was shortened by 8 bases and J by 5 bases, with 12 bases between the two germline ends. CDR3 length: 12 residues. CDR3 region: CASSFSVYGYTF. The CDR3 DNA is TGTGCCAGCTCGTTTTCTGTGTATGGCTACACCTTC.

This chain links TRBV2 with TRBJ1-1; TRBD1 matches at 8 bases. The CDR3 runs 16 residues. Germline V gene lookup returns CDR1 SNHLY and CDR2 FYNNEI. V shed 4 bases, J shed 1 base, and the junction held 8 bases outside the gene matches. This chain's CDR3 is CASSGGLGTGNTEAFF. The CDR3 nucleotides read TGTGCCAGCAGTGGAGGATTGGGGACAGGGAACACTGAAGCTTTCTTT.

This rearrangement joins TRBV14 to TRBJ2-4; 7 bases agree with TRBD1. The CDR3 covers 15 residues. CDR1 and CDR2 from the germline V gene are SGHDN and FVKESK. Unmatched junction bases numbered 1, after V lost 2 bases and J lost 0 bases. The CDR3, as DNA: TGTGCCAGCAGCCAAAGGGGGCTAGCCAAAAACATTCAGTACTTC. It translates to CASSQRGLAKNIQYF. The whole variable domain, filled in from reference TRBV14 and TRBJ2-4, reads EAGVTQFPSHSVIEKGQTVTLRCDPISGHDNLYWYRRVMGKEIKFLLHFVKESKQDESGMPNNRFLAERTGGTYSTLKVQPAELEDSGVYFCASSQRGLAKNIQYFGAGTRLSVL.

This chain connects TRBV4-3 to TRBJ1-1; 7 bases agree with TRBD1. The CDR3 extends over 19 amino acids. Germline V lookup: CDR1 LGHNA, CDR2 YSLEER. Trimming at V came to 0 bases and at J to 1 base, leaving 14 bases not matched to a gene. CDR3 region: CASSQDRFDKGAPNTEAFF. CDR3 DNA: TGCGCCAGCAGCCAAGATAGGTTCGACAAGGGGGCCCCGAACACTGAAGCTTTCTTT.

The V call is TRBV27, the J call TRBJ2-7; TRBD2 might be the D (5 bases). There are 13 residues in the CDR3. V was cut by 6 bases and J by 3 bases, with 12 bases left in between. Germline loops: CDR1 MNHEY, CDR2 SMNVEV (reference sequence). CDR3 in amino acids: CASSHIGVYEQYF. CDR3 coding DNA: TGTGCCAGCAGCCACATCGGGGTCTACGAGCAGTACTTC.

The DNA of the CDR3 is TGTGCCAGCAGCTGGGAGGACAGGGGCGAGACCCAGTACTTC. It translates to CASSWEDRGETQYF. The genes are TRBV6-5 and TRBJ2-5; 9 positions agree with TRBD1. V trimming: 6 bases; J trimming: 5 bases; junction bases outside the gene matches: 7. This CDR3 contains 14 residues. The germline V gene encodes CDR1 MNHEY and CDR2 SVGAGI.